This record concerns one T cell receptor beta chain sequence. The TCR beta repertoire was assessed by survey-level immunoSEQ sequencing. Measured with immunoSEQ multiplex PCR; TCRdb has only the in-frame clones, and not every one. Here the sample spans approximately 70,000 clones, 93% being singletons. The origin of this receptor is a middle-aged man with rheumatoid arthritis. The source material was PBMCs.

CDR3 in amino acids: CSARFATSGKVQFF. The CDR3 region has the DNA TGCAGCGCTCGGTTCGCGACTAGCGGGAAGGTGCAGTTCTTC. The gene calls are TRBV29-1 and TRBJ2-1, with TRBD2 matching over 11 bases. CDR1 is SQVTM, CDR2 ANQGSEA, per germline. V lost 7 bases, J lost 12 bases, and 14 bases stayed unmatched. This CDR3 comprises 14 residues.